This T cell receptor beta chain was retrieved from a study of human T cells and chemical hapten exposure. Each CDR3 protein gets one entry after TCRdb re-called the RACE reads with MiXCR. The sample holds about 79,000 distinct CDR3 sequences; under 10% are singletons and the top ten take over 1.5%. Specified time point: healthy volunteer bleed at 6 weeks. Unseparated into fractions, whole blood served as the source from which total RNA was extracted. The germline V gene encodes CDR1 SEHNR and CDR2 FQNEAQ (reference sequence). Trimming cost V 8 bases and J 1 base, with 17 bases left between them. The CDR3 covers 15 residues. This clonotype occurred a few times.

The origin of this receptor is a male donor in good health. Some clones in this sample may be carry-over from other donors' samples. The chain is built from TRBV7-9 and TRBJ1-2; D perhaps matches TRBD1 (6 bases). Source material: whole blood. The CDR3 coding sequence is TGTGCCAGCTATGGACAGCTACCTTTTAACTATGGCTACACCTTC. It specifies CASYGQLPFNYGYTF.